This T cell receptor (beta chain) derives from a study of T cell responses to AZD1222 COVID-19 vaccine. For the study at large: Second doses at about 4 or about 12 weeks were pooled.

This clone was seen a handful of times. Its antigen remains unidentified. TCRdb's copy holds only in-frame clones and misses some; the assay was immunoSEQ multiplex PCR. Of tens of thousands of clones listed, 80% to 90% are singletons. Findings of the study overall: Only 5 to 7 AZD1222 recipients were seropositive at baseline. Rises in breadth and depth of Spike-specific TCRs came after two AZD1222 doses.

The sequence was obtained from an adult in good health. The specimen was peripheral blood, collected on day 0 of AZD1222 vaccination.

In DNA form, the CDR3 reads TGTGCCAGCAGCTTAAGGCGGGAGGACACCGGGGAGCTGTTTTTT. This codes for CASSLRREDTGELFF. The chain combines TRBV7-9 with TRBJ2-2; 8 bases match TRBD2. With 2 bases clipped from V and 3 bases from J, the junction kept 2 bases outside the gene matches. Germline lookup yields CDR1 SEHNR and CDR2 FQNEAQ (reference sequence). The CDR3 consists of 15 residues.